These 13 T cell receptor beta chains originate from one sample sequenced in a study of cytomegalovirus exposure and HLA in healthy donors. Amplification used 60 Vbeta primers and 13 Jbeta primers. TCRdb keeps only in-frame clones here, not all; method: immunoSEQ multiplex PCR. This table has under 200,000 clones, roughly 76% appearing once. Sequenced input: PBMCs. The receptors come from a man between 35 and 55 years old in good health and CMV-seropositive.

This clone showed up just a few times. The chain joins TRBV5-1 to TRBJ2-3; TRBD1 aligns across 7 bases. This CDR3 is built from 15 residues. The trim removed 0 bases at V and 2 bases at J, leaving 3 bases unmatched. Germline values: CDR1 SGHRS, CDR2 YFSETQ. The CDR3 is CASSLVDRVTDTQYF. The CDR3 region has the DNA TGCGCCAGCAGCTTGGTTGACAGGGTCACAGATACGCAGTATTTT. The entire variable domain, with the rest obtained from reference TRBV5-1 and TRBJ2-3, is as follows: KAGVTQTPRYLIKTRGQQVTLSCSPISGHRSVSWYQQTPGQGLQFLFEYFSETQRNKGNFPGRFSGRQFSNSRSEMNVSTLELGDSALYLCASSLVDRVTDTQYFGPGTRLTVL.

A remark on this clone: Distinct nucleotide sequences in the sample also encode this CDR3. CDR3 DNA sequence: TGTGCCAGCAGCGTAGGAACGGGAGCTCGCATGAACACTGAAGCTTTCTTT. It yields the protein CASSVGTGARMNTEAFF. The chain couples TRBV9 to TRBJ1-1; D gene ambiguous. Germline V CDR1 and CDR2: SGDLS, YYNGEE. Trimming stripped 0 bases from V and 0 bases from J, with 15 bases between. The CDR3 totals 17 residues. The entire variable domain, with the rest obtained from reference TRBV9 and TRBJ1-1, is as follows: DSGVTQTPKHLITATGQRVTLRCSPRSGDLSVYWYQQSLDQGLQFLIQYYNGEERAKGNILERFSAQQFPDLHSELNLSSLELGDSALYFCASSVGTGARMNTEAFFGQGTRLTVV.

The rearrangement uses TRBV11-2 and TRBJ2-7; D possibly corresponds to TRBD2 (5 bases). The CDR3 contains 15 residues. Germline lookup yields CDR1 SGHAT and CDR2 FQNNGV. V was trimmed by 2 bases and J by 3 bases, leaving 14 bases between them. CDR3 bases: TGTGCCAGCAGCTTATCGGAGGTTACCATCTACGAGCAGTACTTC. Its protein is CASSLSEVTIYEQYF.

The gene calls are TRBV4-3 and TRBJ2-3; 7 bases agree with TRBD2. The CDR3 is 17 amino acids. Looked up from germline, CDR1 is LGHNA and CDR2 is YSLEER. Germline trimming cut 1 base from V and 4 bases from J; bases unmatched to any gene: 11. CDR3 protein: CASSQGGGTVRADTQYF. For the CDR3, the DNA is TGCGCCAGCAGCCAAGGGGGGGGGACCGTTAGGGCAGATACGCAGTATTTT.

V and J are TRBV28 and TRBJ1-2, with 9 positions matching TRBD1. The CDR3 is 13 amino acids. The V and J ends lost 7 bases and 6 bases, in that order; junction bases with no gene match: 6. Germline values: CDR1 MDHEN, CDR2 SYDVKM. CDR3: CASILGQGNGYTF. CDR3 DNA: TGTGCCAGCATACTAGGACAGGGGAATGGCTACACCTTC.

This chain connects TRBV7-2 to TRBJ1-2, with 7 bases lining up with TRBD1. Losses at the gene ends were 4 bases for V and 5 bases for J; bases not matched to a gene: 10. The CDR3 sequence is 15 residues long. Germline CDR1 SGHTA, CDR2 FQGNSA. CDR3 sequence reads: CASSYVGGGGYGYTF. CDR3 nucleotide sequence: TGTGCCAGCAGCTATGTTGGAGGGGGCGGATATGGCTACACCTTC.

This clone occurred once. This chain's CDR3 is CASSPPDRWNEKLFF. Written as DNA, the CDR3 is TGTGCCAGCTCACCACCGGACAGATGGAATGAAAAACTGTTTTTT. The chain joins TRBV18 to TRBJ1-4, with D maybe TRBD1 (6 bases). The germline V and J ends were trimmed by 0 bases and 5 bases, with 10 bases remaining between them. CDR3 size: 15 residues. The germline V gene encodes CDR1 KGHSH and CDR2 LQKENI.

J is TRBJ2-3 and V is TRBV9; D not certain. The germline CDR1 and CDR2 sequences are SGDLS and YYNGEE. The CDR3 contains 13 residues. V lost 4 bases to trimming and J lost 4 bases, with 10 bases between them. DNA for the CDR3: TGTGCCAGCAGCTGGATGGGCTCAGATACGCAGTATTTT. This encodes CASSWMGSDTQYF.

The chain recombines TRBV4-3 with TRBJ2-7; D is unclear. Germline V gene sequence: CDR1 LGHNA, CDR2 YSLEER. CDR3 size: 16 residues. The V and J ends lost 0 bases and 2 bases respectively, with 14 bases between them. The CDR3 loop is CASSQDWAVSAYEQYF. CDR3 DNA sequence: TGCGCCAGCAGCCAAGATTGGGCTGTCTCCGCCTACGAGCAGTACTTC.

The genes are TRBV28 and TRBJ2-7; 7 bases match TRBD1. Germline CDR1 reads MDHEN; CDR2 reads SYDVKM. CDR3 length equals 14 residues. Unmatched junction bases numbered 7, after V lost 6 bases and J lost 2 bases. Here the CDR3 reads CASSTGQRTYEQYF. The CDR3 DNA reads TGTGCCAGCAGCACGGGACAGCGTACCTACGAGCAGTACTTC.

The V and J genes are TRBV7-2 and TRBJ1-1, with TRBD1 as a possible D gene (5 bases). The CDR3 has 14 amino acids. The V end was cut by 1 base, the J end by 5 bases, with 11 bases between. Germline CDR1 reads SGHTA; CDR2 reads FQGNSA. The CDR3 is CASSLGGGKTEAFF. The CDR3 DNA follows: TGTGCCAGCAGCTTAGGGGGCGGGAAAACTGAAGCTTTCTTT.

The chain has TRBV4-1 and TRBJ2-5, with 7 bases that match TRBD2. The J call may be faulty, since TRBJ2-7 better matches the DNA end. From germline, CDR1 is MGHRA and CDR2 YSYEKL. The CDR3 loop spans 15 amino acids. Here the CDR3 reads CASSQVRDYDYEQYF. The DNA for the CDR3 is TGCGCCAGCAGCCAAGTGCGGGACTATGACTACGAGCAGTACTTC.

The J gene is TRBJ1-1, the V gene TRBV7-9; perhaps TRBD1 as D (6 bases). The CDR3 has 12 amino acids. The germline V gene encodes CDR1 SEHNR and CDR2 FQNEAQ (reference sequence). The V gene lost 0 bases and the J gene lost 11 bases, with 10 bases spanning the gap. In DNA form, the CDR3 reads TGTGCCAGCAGCTTAGCCAGGGGCAAGGCTTTCTTT. Residues: CASSLARGKAFF.